Below are 9 T cell receptor beta chains sequenced from a single sample in a study of T cells in Graves' hyperthyroidism and ophthalmopathy. RNA transcripts served as the template for amplifying TCR beta CDR3 regions. TCR CDR3 regions were first amplified by RT-PCR with HTBI primers. TCRdb analysed the multiplex PCR reads with MiXCR anew, one entry per CDR3 protein. The sample records about 290,000 distinct CDR3 sequences, around 15% being singletons. Material: blood. The source of these receptors is a woman between 45 and 60 years old with Graves' hyperthyroidism that later progressed to Graves' ophthalmopathy.

The V and J genes are TRBV18 and TRBJ2-5; 9 bases match TRBD2. Germline lookup yields CDR1 KGHSH and CDR2 LQKENI. V shed 5 bases, J shed 4 bases, and the junction held 8 bases outside the gene matches. CDR3 size: 15 residues. The CDR3 DNA sequence: TGTGCCAGCTCATCCCTAGCGGGGAGCGGAGAGACCCAGTACTTC. It specifies CASSSLAGSGETQYF.

This clonotype was found many times. The J gene is TRBJ1-2, the V gene TRBV10-3; unclear D gene. Trimming took off 3 bases at V and 8 bases at J, with 13 bases between the two ends. This CDR3 has 13 amino acids. Germline V lookup: CDR1 ENHRY, CDR2 SYGVKD. CDR3: CAISDLGSGGYTF. DNA for the CDR3: TGTGCCATCAGTGACCTGGGATCGGGAGGCTACACCTTC.

This clonotype has ten or more counts. This chain links TRBV5-1 with TRBJ2-2; 12 bases align to TRBD2. V shed 4 bases, J shed 6 bases, and the junction held 7 bases outside the gene matches. This CDR3 spans 16 amino acids. Germline V gives CDR1 SGHRS, CDR2 YFSETQ. Written as DNA, the CDR3 is TGCGCCAGCAGCCCGACTAGCGGGAGAATCGCCGGGGAGCTGTTTTTT. Its translation is CASSPTSGRIAGELFF.

This clonotype was observed a few times. This may arise from a read error, as a much more abundant clone is one base away. The V call is TRBV6-9, the J call TRBJ2-7; tentatively, D is TRBD2 (5 bases). V dropped 8 bases and J dropped 3 bases, with 17 bases sitting between them. Germline V gives CDR1 MNHGY, CDR2 SVAAGI. This CDR3 is built from 14 residues. The CDR3, as DNA: TGTGCCAGCGGTAATCCGGGAACCATCTACGAGCAGTACTTC. As protein: CASGNPGTIYEQYF.

This clonotype was seen ten or more times. The chain is built from TRBV6-1 and TRBJ2-1, with 7 bases fitting TRBD1. The CDR3 loop spans 15 amino acids. Germline trimming cut 3 bases from V and 4 bases from J; bases unmatched to any gene: 6. Per germline, CDR1 MNHNS and CDR2 SASEGT. The CDR3 DNA is TGTGCCAGCAGTGAGGTGACAGGGAATTACAATGAGCAGTTCTTC. Translated, it gives CASSEVTGNYNEQFF.

This clonotype showed up just a few times. V and J are TRBV10-3 and TRBJ2-7; 11 nucleotides match TRBD1. This CDR3 is built from 15 residues. V trimming: 3 bases; J trimming: 6 bases; junction bases outside the gene matches: 7. CDR1 is ENHRY, CDR2 SYGVKD, per germline. CDR3 protein: CAISDTGTGGLEQYF. In DNA, the CDR3 is TGTGCCATCAGTGATACCGGGACAGGGGGTCTCGAGCAGTACTTC.

This clonotype has at least ten counts. This chain links TRBV20-1 with TRBJ2-5; 7 bases line up with TRBD1. This CDR3 has 13 residues. Unmatched junction bases numbered 5, after V lost 5 bases and J lost 2 bases. Germline V gene lookup returns CDR1 DFQATT and CDR2 SNEGSKA (reference sequence). CDR3 amino acids: CSAYHRGQETQYF. CDR3 DNA sequence: TGCAGTGCTTACCACAGGGGTCAAGAGACCCAGTACTTC.

In its sample, this clonotype was seen many times. The genes are TRBV20-1 and TRBJ2-1; 9 bases are shared with TRBD2. Germline loops: CDR1 DFQATT, CDR2 SNEGSKA (reference sequence). J lost 0 bases, V lost 1 base, and 10 bases had no gene match. The CDR3 totals 18 residues. The CDR3 spells CSARALLAGQSSYNEQFF. The CDR3 DNA sequence: TGCAGTGCTAGAGCATTGCTAGCGGGACAGAGCTCCTACAATGAGCAGTTCTTC.

This clonotype appeared many times. The CDR3 spells CASSLGGPVGNQPQHF. The CDR3 DNA reads as TGTGCCAGCAGTTTGGGGGGGCCGGTTGGCAATCAGCCCCAGCATTTT. The rearrangement uses TRBV28 and TRBJ1-5; maybe TRBD1 (6 bases). CDR3 length equals 16 residues. In germline, CDR1 is MDHEN, CDR2 SYDVKM. Trimming pared 3 bases from V and 2 bases from J, leaving 14 bases between.